Listed here are 11 T cell receptor beta chains from one sample, sequenced in a study of molecular identifiers for immune sequencing clone quantification. One entry per CDR3 protein results from TCRdb running MiXCR on the PCR reads. In the table there are over 50,000 distinct CDR3 sequences, 35% to 40% of which are singletons. Sequencing was performed on naive CD8+ T cells from blood, with Jurkat cell RNA spiked in. Subset denoted: FACS-sorted CD8+CD4-CCR7+CD45RA+ naive T cells. Source of these receptors: a human donor in good health. Some libraries in this study had Jurkat cell RNA spiked in.

V usage is TRBV29-1 and J usage is TRBJ1-2; 9 nucleotides agree with TRBD1. Germline CDR1 SQVTM, CDR2 ANQGSEA. There are 13 residues in the CDR3. V shed 8 bases and J 3 bases; nucleotides not matched to a gene: 7. The CDR3 DNA is TGCAGCATATACAGGGGGCGCGACTATGGCTACACCTTC. Protein: CSIYRGRDYGYTF.

The J gene is TRBJ2-2, the V gene TRBV24-1; no reliable D call. With 1 base removed from V and 1 base from J, the gap between germline ends came to 9 bases. CDR1 KGHDR and CDR2 SFDVKD come from the germline V gene. The CDR3 has 16 amino acids. CDR3 region: CATSDFGIGNTGELFF. The CDR3 region has the DNA TGTGCCACCAGTGATTTTGGTATCGGGAACACCGGGGAGCTGTTTTTT.

For this clonotype: A read error is likely, as this CDR3 ends without the conserved phenylalanine or tryptophan. The rearrangement joins TRBV19 to TRBJ1-4; D might be TRBD1 (6 bases). Trimming pared 10 bases from V and 8 bases from J, leaving 20 bases between. The CDR3 runs 14 residues. Per the germline V gene, CDR1 is LNHDA and CDR2 is SQIVND (reference sequence). The CDR3 region is CATNQGMIREKLFY. The CDR3 region has the DNA TGTGCCACAAACCAGGGGATGATCCGGGAAAAACTGTTTTAT.

The chain joins TRBV9 to TRBJ1-3; no clear D gene. Germline V gene data show CDR1 as SGDLS and CDR2 as YYNGEE. The CDR3 runs to 15 residues. Deletions cut 0 bases from V and 0 bases from J, with 7 bases between. The CDR3 coding sequence is TGTGCCAGCAGCGTAGCGGAAAGCTCTGGAAACACCATATATTTT. The encoded protein is CASSVAESSGNTIYF.

About this clonotype: Germline and junction disagree at one end, which may indicate a read error. J is TRBJ2-1 and V is TRBV7-6; D unresolved. The CDR3 length is 15 residues. Germline CDR1 SGHVS, CDR2 FNYEAQ. For the CDR3, the DNA is TGTGCCAGCAGCCCTTCAGAGAGCTCCTACTATGAGCAGTTCTTC. This encodes CASSPSESSYYEQFF.

This chain connects TRBV6-2 or TRBV6-3 to TRBJ1-4; tentative D call: TRBD1 (6 bases). CDR3 length: 16 amino acids. CDR1 is MNHEY and CDR2 is SVGEGT in the germline V gene. The germline V and J ends were trimmed by 5 bases and 0 bases, with 13 bases remaining between them. CDR3 region: CASSPGTPATNEKLFF. CDR3 nucleotide sequence: TGTGCCAGCAGTCCCGGGACACCCGCAACTAATGAAAAACTGTTTTTT.

This chain links TRBV7-9 with TRBJ2-7; a possible D gene is TRBD2 (7 bases). The CDR3 length is 13 residues. Germline CDR1 and CDR2: SEHNR and FQNEAQ (reference sequence). The V and J ends lost 5 bases and 5 bases respectively, with 13 bases between them. The CDR3 spells CASSRGGLNEQYF. The CDR3, as DNA: TGTGCCAGCAGCAGGGGGGGGTTGAACGAGCAGTACTTC.

On this clonotype: One base away lies a much larger clone, so this may be a sequencing read error. The chain has TRBV28 and TRBJ1-5; the D gene is possibly TRBD1 (5 bases). From germline, CDR1 is MDHEN and CDR2 SYDVKM. This CDR3 comprises 15 residues. CDR3 sequence: CASNLKGRGNQPQHF. The CDR3 region has the DNA TGTGCCAGCAATTTAAAGGGCAGGGGCAATCAGCCCCAGCATTTT. Looking up the rest from reference TRBV28 and TRBJ1-5 gives the full variable domain: DVKVTQSSRYLVKRTGEKVFLECVQDMDHENMFWYRQDPGLGLRLIYFSYDVKMKEKGDIPEGYSVSREKKERFSLILESASTNQTSMYLCASNLKGRGNQPQHFGDGTRLSIL.

Of note for this clonotype: At one boundary the junction diverges from the germline segment, which might be a read error. The genes are TRBV7-6 and TRBJ1-4; weak D call: TRBD1 (5 bases). The length of the CDR3 is 16 residues. The germline V gene encodes CDR1 SGHVS and CDR2 FNYEAQ. CDR3 sequence: CAISLEAGGTHEKLFF. For the CDR3, the DNA is TGTGCCATCAGCTTAGAGGCTGGGGGAACGCATGAAAAACTGTTTTTT.

This sequence joins TRBV27 and TRBJ2-3; TRBD1 is a possible D gene (5 bases). V shed 2 bases and J shed 4 bases, with 13 bases lying between them. The V gene's germline CDR1 is MNHEY and CDR2 SMNVEV (reference sequence). CDR3 length: 15 amino acids. CDR3 residues: CASSLDPATADTQYF. CDR3 bases: TGTGCCAGCAGTTTAGACCCCGCGACAGCAGATACGCAGTATTTT.

This clonotype has just a few counts. The chain couples TRBV6-8 to TRBJ2-7; 15 nucleotides agree with TRBD2. The CDR3 covers 17 residues. V shed 6 bases, J shed 3 bases, and the junction held 9 bases outside the gene matches. CDR1 MNHGY and CDR2 SAAAGT come from the germline V gene. The CDR3: CASSLRTSGRANYEQYF. CDR3 in DNA: TGTGCCAGCAGCCTGCGGACTAGCGGGAGGGCCAACTACGAGCAGTACTTC.